This entry lists 26 T cell receptor beta chains sequenced from one sample in a study of shared clonotypes between healthy human individuals. The protocol was immunoSEQ multiplex PCR, while the TCRdb copy is restricted to in-frame clones and leaves out a portion. The sample contains 450,000 to 550,000 clones, less than 85% of which appear only once. Sequencing was performed on PBMCs. These receptors originate from a woman in her 40s in good health. Some clones in this sample may be carry-over from other donors' samples.

The genes are TRBV2 and TRBJ2-2; D not certain. This CDR3 is built from 16 residues. The germline V gene has CDR1 SNHLY and CDR2 FYNNEI. V gave up 6 bases and J gave up 1 base, with 15 bases separating them. Here the CDR3 DNA reads TGTGCCAGCAGGATGGGGTGGGCACAGAACACCGGGGAGCTGTTTTTT. Amino acids: CASRMGWAQNTGELFF. The full variable domain, rest sourced from reference TRBV2 and TRBJ2-2, is EPEVTQTPSHQVTQMGQEVILRCVPISNHLYFYWYRQILGQKVEFLVSFYNNEISEKSEIFDDQFSVERPDGSNFTLKIRSTKLEDSAMYFCASRMGWAQNTGELFFGEGSRLTVL.

This clone has a handful of counts. CDR3 DNA sequence: TGCGCCAGCAGCTTGGAGGGGTCCCTTAACACCGGGGAGCTGTTTTTT. This sequence encodes CASSLEGSLNTGELFF. The chain uses TRBV5-1 and TRBJ2-2, with D perhaps TRBD1 (5 bases). The CDR3 runs 16 residues. Germline values: CDR1 SGHRS, CDR2 YFSETQ. The germline V and J ends were trimmed by 0 bases and 2 bases, with 11 bases remaining between them. The full variable domain, in which reference TRBV5-1 and TRBJ2-2 provide the parts outside the CDR3, is KAGVTQTPRYLIKTRGQQVTLSCSPISGHRSVSWYQQTPGQGLQFLFEYFSETQRNKGNFPGRFSGRQFSNSRSEMNVSTLELGDSALYLCASSLEGSLNTGELFFGEGSRLTVL.

This chain joins TRBV4-1 and TRBJ1-5; 8 bases match TRBD1. CDR1 is MGHRA and CDR2 is YSYEKL in the germline V gene. The CDR3 length is 18 residues. V gave up 1 base and J gave up 9 bases; unmatched junction bases: 17. In DNA, the CDR3 is TGCGCCAGCAGCCAAGTCCCGGGACAGGAGCCCGGTGTTGTGCCCCAGCATTTT. Translation: CASSQVPGQEPGVVPQHF.

The CDR3 here is CASSQGNIGEQYF. In DNA form, the CDR3 reads TGCGCCAGCAGCCAAGGTAACATCGGGGAGCAGTACTTC. The chain combines TRBV4-1 with TRBJ2-7, with D unresolved. The CDR3 length is 13 residues. The V gene's germline CDR1 is MGHRA and CDR2 YSYEKL. Trimming took 1 base from V and 7 from J, leaving 11 bases between them.

The chain links TRBV28 to TRBJ2-5; tentatively, D is TRBD1 (6 bases). The V gene lost 5 bases and the J gene lost 5 bases, with 9 bases spanning the gap. Germline V gives CDR1 MDHEN, CDR2 SYDVKM. This CDR3 is built from 12 residues. CDR3: CASSQGFETQYF. CDR3 DNA: TGTGCCAGCAGTCAGGGGTTTGAGACCCAGTACTTC.

The chain employs TRBV6-5 and TRBJ1-2; D not resolved. The CDR3 extends over 14 amino acids. Germline loops: CDR1 MNHEY, CDR2 SVGAGI. V was shortened by 6 bases and J by 7 bases, with 18 bases between the two germline ends. The CDR3 is CASSQAGKLGGYTF. CDR3 DNA: TGTGCCAGCAGCCAAGCCGGGAAATTGGGTGGCTACACCTTC.

This clone has at least ten counts. This sequence joins TRBV19 and TRBJ1-1; the D gene is possibly TRBD1 (6 bases). Per the germline V gene, CDR1 is LNHDA and CDR2 is SQIVND (reference sequence). Trimming pared 7 bases from V and 5 bases from J, leaving 17 bases between. CDR3 length equals 14 residues. In DNA form, the CDR3 reads TGTGCCAGTACATTCCCCACAGGGAAAACTGAAGCTTTCTTT. Translation: CASTFPTGKTEAFF.

The J gene is TRBJ2-7, the V gene TRBV6-1; no clear D gene. The germline CDR1 and CDR2 sequences are MNHNS and SASEGT. The CDR3 runs 14 residues. V lost 3 bases and J lost 2, with 11 bases in between. In nucleotides, the CDR3 is TGTGCCAGCAGTGAGTGGGGTGACACCTACGAGCAGTACTTC. As protein: CASSEWGDTYEQYF.

The rearrangement uses TRBV7-6 and TRBJ2-7; no firm D call. Trimming removed 2 bases from V and 3 bases from J, with 17 bases in between. CDR1 and CDR2 from the germline V gene are SGHVS and FNYEAQ. The CDR3 is 16 amino acids. CDR3 bases: TGTGCCAGCAGCTTAAGTAGTGCCAGTTCGGGCTACGAGCAGTACTTC. Translated, it gives CASSLSSASSGYEQYF.

Of note for this clone: A far larger clone lies a single base away; this is likely a read error. This chain connects TRBV28 to TRBJ2-7; D call uncertain. Germline assignment: CDR1 MDHEN and CDR2 SYDVKM. The CDR3 is 11 amino acids. Between the trimmed V and J ends, which lost 6 bases and 2 bases, there was a span of 5 bases. The CDR3 DNA reads TGTGCCAGCAGCAACACCTACGAGCAGTACTTC. It is translated as CASSNTYEQYF.

V is TRBV9 and J is TRBJ2-7; TRBD2 matches at 7 bases. The CDR3 totals 14 residues. The germline CDR1 and CDR2 sequences are SGDLS and YYNGEE. Trimming removed 0 bases from V and 4 bases from J; junction bases left unmatched: 4. The CDR3 region has the DNA TGTGCCAGCAGCGTAGCGGGAGGTGGGTACGAGCAGTACTTC. Translating gives CASSVAGGGYEQYF.

The chain recombines TRBV4-2 with TRBJ2-7; a possible D gene is TRBD1 (6 bases). Germline-derived CDR1 and CDR2 are LGHNA and YNFKEQ. The CDR3 consists of 15 residues. Trimming shortened V by 0 bases and J by 6 bases, and 15 bases separated the two germline ends. CDR3 in amino acids: CASSQDGQLTREQYF. CDR3 DNA: TGTGCCAGCAGCCAAGACGGACAGTTAACTCGCGAGCAGTACTTC.

CDR3 nucleotides: TGTGCCAGCAGCTTTACTAGCCAAGAGACCCAGTACTTC. Translated, it gives CASSFTSQETQYF. V usage is TRBV5-4 and J usage is TRBJ2-5; tentatively, D is TRBD2 (5 bases). Germline V gene data show CDR1 as SGHNT and CDR2 as YYREEE (reference sequence). V lost 2 bases and J lost 1, with 6 bases in between. The CDR3 covers 13 residues.

Turning to this clone: At one of its ends the junction is not consistent with the germline gene, which may arise from a read error. The V gene is TRBV20-1, the J gene TRBJ2-7; TRBD1 matches 9 bases. The germline V gene has CDR1 DFQATT and CDR2 SNEGSKA (reference sequence). This CDR3 is 11 amino acids long. CDR3 coding DNA: TGCAGTGCTGCTCCGGGACAGGGTATTTTCTTC. This gives the protein CSAAPGQGIFF.

Remarks on this clone: Other DNA variants within this sample encode the same CDR3. The J gene is TRBJ2-7, the V gene TRBV5-4; 10 nucleotides line up with TRBD2. The CDR3 loop spans 15 amino acids. J gave up 3 bases and V 0 bases, and 3 bases lay outside the gene matches. Germline V gene lookup returns CDR1 SGHNT and CDR2 YYREEE (reference sequence). In DNA form, the CDR3 reads TGTGCCAGCAGCTTGGCCCCTAGCGGGAGCTACGAGCAGTACTTC. It yields the protein CASSLAPSGSYEQYF.

This chain uses TRBV7-9 with TRBJ2-3; TRBD1 matches 7 bases. CDR3 length: 14 residues. CDR1 and CDR2 (germline): SEHNR, FQNEAQ (reference sequence). V lost 5 bases and J lost 4; bases outside the gene matches: 6. The CDR3 loop reads CASSARTGADTQYF. The CDR3 DNA reads as TGTGCCAGCAGCGCCAGAACAGGGGCAGATACGCAGTATTTT.

This clone was seen only once. The genes are TRBV30 and TRBJ2-5, with D uncertain. The end of the DNA fits TRBJ2-7 better, so the J call may be wrong. Looked up from germline, CDR1 is GTSNPN and CDR2 is SVGIG (reference sequence). The CDR3 sequence is 11 residues long. The CDR3 here is CAWSQANEQYF. The DNA of the CDR3 is TGTGCCTGGAGTCAGGCCAACGAGCAGTACTTC.

This clone was seen once. This chain connects TRBV18 to TRBJ2-2; the D is unclear. The CDR3 has 13 amino acids. Trimming cost V 4 bases and J 3 bases, with 6 bases left between them. Germline CDR1 KGHSH, CDR2 LQKENI. CDR3 sequence reads: CASSLEDTGELFF. DNA for the CDR3: TGTGCCAGCTCACTTGAGGACACCGGGGAGCTGTTTTTT.

This chain connects TRBV28 to TRBJ2-4; no clear D gene. CDR1 is MDHEN and CDR2 is SYDVKM in the germline V gene. The CDR3 loop spans 15 amino acids. V was trimmed by 6 bases and J by 1 base, leaving 13 bases between them. DNA for the CDR3: TGTGCCAGCAGCCGGGTCTTGGCGGCCAAAAACATTCAGTACTTC. Residues: CASSRVLAAKNIQYF.

This chain uses TRBV5-1 with TRBJ2-5; 10 nucleotides agree with TRBD1. V lost 3 bases, J lost 6 bases, and 8 bases stayed unmatched. Germline CDR1 SGHRS, CDR2 YFSETQ. The CDR3 loop spans 15 amino acids. The CDR3 sequence: CASSWGQGRMQTQYF. The CDR3 nucleotides read TGCGCCAGCAGCTGGGGACAGGGGCGCATGCAGACCCAGTACTTC.

The chain uses TRBV7-9 and TRBJ1-3; D not certain. Trimming cost V 1 base and J 4 bases, with 8 bases left between them. Germline CDR1 SEHNR, CDR2 FQNEAQ (reference sequence). CDR3 size: 14 residues. CDR3 sequence reads: CASSLVIGGNTIYF. CDR3 nucleotide sequence: TGTGCCAGCAGCTTAGTTATCGGCGGAAACACCATATATTTT.

About this clone itself: The germline gene is not matched at one end of the junction; a read error may be the cause. The rearrangement joins TRBV7-9 to TRBJ2-5; possibly TRBD1 for D (5 bases). Germline V gives CDR1 SEHNR, CDR2 FQNEAQ (reference sequence). CDR3 length: 14 residues. CDR3: CASSLALERQPQYF. CDR3 nucleotides: TGTGCCAGCAGTTTAGCCCTAGAGAGACAGCCCCAGTACTTC. The full variable domain, completed using reference TRBV7-9 and TRBJ2-5, is DTGVSQNPRHKITKRGQNVTFRCDPISEHNRLYWYRQTLGQGPEFLTYFQNEAQLEKSRLLSDRFSAERPKGSFSTLEIQRTEQGDSAMYLCASSLALERQPQYFGPGTRLLVL.

This clone showed up just once. V is TRBV21-1 and J is TRBJ2-4; no check of the table's D call, TRBD1, against the DNA was made. TRBV21-1 is designated a pseudogene. The CDR3 length is 19 residues. The CDR3 loop is CASSKAHPTSIQFKNIQYF. CDR3 sequence (DNA): TGTGCCAGCAGCAAAGCGCACCCCACAAGTATCCAATTCAAAAACATTCAGTACTTC.

The V gene is TRBV5-1, the J gene TRBJ2-3; 7 bases agree with TRBD2. Germline V gene lookup returns CDR1 SGHRS and CDR2 YFSETQ. V lost 3 bases to trimming and J lost 1 base; unmatched junction nucleotides: 5. The CDR3 runs to 15 residues. The CDR3 is CASSSSGARTDTQYF. The CDR3 region has the DNA TGCGCCAGCAGCTCGAGCGGGGCCCGCACAGATACGCAGTATTTT.

The J gene is TRBJ2-5, the V gene TRBV2; D perhaps matches TRBD2 (5 bases). Looked up from germline, CDR1 is SNHLY and CDR2 is FYNNEI. V was pared by 4 bases and J by 3 bases, with 9 bases between. The CDR3 has 13 amino acids. CDR3: CASSGWGEETQYF. CDR3 DNA: TGTGCCAGCAGTGGATGGGGAGAAGAGACCCAGTACTTC.

The CDR3 DNA is TGCGCCAGCAGCTTAGGTAACCTTTTTAGCGGGAGCACAGATACGCAGTATTTT. Protein: CASSLGNLFSGSTDTQYF. The genes are TRBV4-1 and TRBJ2-3; 7 bases line up with TRBD2. The germline CDR1 and CDR2 sequences are MGHRA and YSYEKL. The CDR3 is 18 residues long. V trimming: 5 bases; J trimming: 0 bases; junction bases outside the gene matches: 14.